The 17 T cell receptor beta chains given below trace back to one sample, sequenced in a study of tumor-infiltrating lymphocytes in primary liver carcinoma. TCR beta cDNA was prepared out of roughly 500 ng total RNA by means of a constant-region primer. The TCR beta library was amplified through three nested multiplex PCR rounds in a modified ARM-PCR procedure. A C-beta reverse primer and TRBV1-TRBV30 forward primers served in each of the first two PCR rounds, at ten to eleven cycles apiece. Each CDR3 protein gets one entry after TCRdb re-called the multiplex PCR reads with MiXCR. The sample carries about 180,000 distinct CDR3 sequences, roughly 60% recorded once. Germline DNA was extracted alongside blood RNA, which was obtained from unsorted whole blood. Source material: peripheral blood. The receptors derive from a man aged 35 to 55 with primary liver carcinoma and hepatitis B virus infection.

The chain recombines TRBV29-1 with TRBJ2-1; 10 bases map to TRBD2. Looked up from germline, CDR1 is SQVTM and CDR2 is ANQGSEA. The CDR3 consists of 20 residues. CDR3 residues: CRAEKGLDGLAVIKGNEQFF. The CDR3, as DNA: TGCAGAGCCGAAAAAGGATTGGATGGACTAGCGGTAATAAAGGGCAATGAGCAGTTCTTC.

In this sample, this clonotype turned up many times. V is TRBV29-1 and J is TRBJ2-1; D gene ambiguous. Germline V gene lookup returns CDR1 SQVTM and CDR2 ANQGSEA. This CDR3 region has 12 residues. V dropped 3 bases and J dropped 6 bases, with 9 bases sitting between them. This chain's CDR3 is CSVDQESNEQFF. The CDR3 bases are TGCAGCGTTGATCAGGAATCCAATGAGCAGTTCTTC.

This clonotype was picked up a small number of times. This chain joins TRBV6-5 and TRBJ2-3, with 8 bases matching TRBD2. Germline loops: CDR1 MNHEY, CDR2 SVGAGI. J was trimmed by 1 base and V by 7 bases; bases with no gene match: 4. The CDR3 sequence is 14 residues long. CDR3 bases: TGTGCCAGCAACTCGGGACTAGGCACAGATACGCAGTATTTT. This sequence encodes CASNSGLGTDTQYF.

About this clonotype itself: One end of the junction fails to match germline, which may point to a read error. The chain recombines TRBV6-5 with TRBJ1-5; possible D gene TRBD1, 6 bases. This CDR3 spans 15 amino acids. Looked up from germline, CDR1 is MNHEY and CDR2 is SVGAGI. CDR3 DNA: TGTGCCAGCAGACAACAGGGTTATAGCGATCAGCCCCAGCATTTT. It codes for CASRQQGYSDQPQHF.

This clonotype was counted many times. The V gene is TRBV12-3 or TRBV12-4, the J gene TRBJ2-3, with D tentatively TRBD1 or TRBD2 (5 bases each). Trimming cost V 6 bases and J 8 bases, with 21 bases left between them. CDR3 length: 15 amino acids. In nucleotides, the CDR3 is TGTGCCAGCAGCCTTGGGGGTACGGGGAGACGTACGCAGTATTTT. Amino acid sequence: CASSLGGTGRRTQYF.

Regarding this clonotype: A much larger clone differs by one base, so this may be a read error. The conserved closing phenylalanine or tryptophan is absent in this CDR3, likely reflecting a read error. This chain uses TRBV29-1 with TRBJ1-2; possibly TRBD1 for D (5 bases). Between the trimmed V and J ends, which lost 5 bases and 3 bases, there was a span of 13 bases. The CDR3 length is 13 residues. Germline V gene lookup returns CDR1 SQVTM and CDR2 ANQGSEA. This CDR3 reads CSVSGLSDYGYTS. For the CDR3, the DNA is TGCAGCGTTTCGGGGCTTTCGGACTATGGCTACACCTCC.

In DNA, the CDR3 is TGTGCCAGCAGGCTAACCCAGTTGATCGGGGAGCTGTTTTTT. This sequence encodes CASRLTQLIGELFF. The genes are TRBV12-3 or TRBV12-4 and TRBJ2-2; D gene ambiguous. This CDR3 region has 14 residues. Trimming took 6 bases from V and 7 from J, leaving 15 bases between them.

This rearrangement joins TRBV4-1 to TRBJ2-7; a possible D gene is TRBD1 (5 bases). This CDR3 is 15 amino acids long. V shed 4 bases and J shed 6 bases, with 19 bases lying between them. Germline lookup yields CDR1 MGHRA and CDR2 YSYEKL. The CDR3 nucleotides are TGCGCCAGCAGCCCACCTAGGGGTTATGGGATCGAGCAGTACTTC. Amino acid sequence: CASSPPRGYGIEQYF.

This clonotype was observed at least ten times. The chain links TRBV11-2 to TRBJ2-3, with D tentatively TRBD2 (5 bases). Germline V lookup: CDR1 SGHAT, CDR2 FQNNGV. This CDR3 has 11 residues. The germline V and J ends were trimmed by 5 bases and 8 bases, with 8 bases remaining between them. The CDR3 DNA follows: TGTGCCAGCAGCCGCGCGGGTACGCAGTATTTT. Its translation: CASSRAGTQYF.

This clonotype was recorded many times. As DNA, the CDR3 is TGTGCCAGCAGCTTAGGAGCTCTTACAGATACGCAGTATTTT. The encoded protein is CASSLGALTDTQYF. The chain has TRBV11-2 and TRBJ2-3; no definite D call. The CDR3 covers 14 residues. Germline V gene lookup returns CDR1 SGHAT and CDR2 FQNNGV. Trimming removed 1 base at V and 3 bases at J, with 8 bases between.

Ten or more counts support this clonotype. The chain links TRBV11-2 to TRBJ2-7, with 8 positions matching TRBD2. The CDR3 loop spans 14 amino acids. Germline trimming cut 8 bases from V and 3 bases from J; bases unmatched to any gene: 9. CDR1 is SGHAT, CDR2 FQNNGV, per germline. The CDR3 sequence is CASGRSSGFYEQYF. As DNA, the CDR3 is TGTGCCAGCGGCCGATCTAGCGGGTTCTACGAGCAGTACTTC.

In its sample, this clonotype was seen once. The genes are TRBV6-5 and TRBJ1-5, with D unclear. CDR3 length: 16 residues. Germline CDR1 MNHEY, CDR2 SVGAGI. Trimming pared 5 bases from V and 7 bases from J, leaving 21 bases between. Here the CDR3 reads CASSALPGSLSQPQHF. The CDR3 DNA sequence: TGTGCCAGCAGTGCGCTACCCGGGAGTTTAAGCCAGCCCCAGCATTTT.

V is TRBV5-3 and J is TRBJ2-7; perhaps TRBD2 as D (5 bases). TRBV5-3 is an ORF, with its function uncertain. Trimming removed 5 bases at V and 3 bases at J, with 18 bases between. This CDR3 has 15 amino acids. The CDR3 region has the DNA TGTGCCAGAAGACAGATAGAGGGATTGCACTACGAGCAGTACTTC. Translated, it gives CARRQIEGLHYEQYF.

Note on this clonotype: One end of the junction does not line up with germline, which may come from a read error. V usage is TRBV6-8 and J usage is TRBJ2-7; 8 positions agree with TRBD2. The length of the CDR3 is 16 residues. Germline CDR1 is MNHGY and CDR2 is SAAAGT. The CDR3 region has the DNA TGTTCCAGCAGTTACCCCCGAAGAGCGGGAGAAGGCGAGCAGTACTTC. Amino acids: CSSSYPRRAGEGEQYF.

As regards this clonotype: The CDR3 carries no conserved terminal phenylalanine or tryptophan, so it likely arises from a read error. The rearrangement joins TRBV11-1 to TRBJ2-7, with D unclear. Germline-derived CDR1 and CDR2 are SGHAT and FQDESV (reference sequence). The CDR3 totals 15 residues. Deletions cut 3 bases from V and 0 bases from J, with 12 bases between. In DNA, the CDR3 is TGTGCCAGCAGCTTGGAATCAAGTGTCTCCTACGAGCAGTACCCC. Translated: CASSLESSVSYEQYP.

J is TRBJ2-7 and V is TRBV12-3 or TRBV12-4, with unresolved D. V was clipped by 0 bases and J by 2 bases, with 5 bases between them. The CDR3 is 13 amino acids. CDR3: CASSLARTYEQYF. CDR3 sequence (DNA): TGTGCCAGCAGTTTAGCAAGGACCTACGAGCAGTACTTC.

A note on this clonotype: Relative to the germline gene, one junction end is altered; a read error may explain this. V gene TRBV7-9 combines with J gene TRBJ1-1; the match to TRBD1 covers 9 bases. CDR1 and CDR2 from the germline V gene are SEHNR and FQNEAQ (reference sequence). This CDR3 contains 15 residues. CDR3 sequence: CASSLVPDRGTGAFF. The CDR3 DNA sequence: TGTGCCAGCAGCTTAGTTCCGGACAGGGGCACTGGAGCTTTCTTT.